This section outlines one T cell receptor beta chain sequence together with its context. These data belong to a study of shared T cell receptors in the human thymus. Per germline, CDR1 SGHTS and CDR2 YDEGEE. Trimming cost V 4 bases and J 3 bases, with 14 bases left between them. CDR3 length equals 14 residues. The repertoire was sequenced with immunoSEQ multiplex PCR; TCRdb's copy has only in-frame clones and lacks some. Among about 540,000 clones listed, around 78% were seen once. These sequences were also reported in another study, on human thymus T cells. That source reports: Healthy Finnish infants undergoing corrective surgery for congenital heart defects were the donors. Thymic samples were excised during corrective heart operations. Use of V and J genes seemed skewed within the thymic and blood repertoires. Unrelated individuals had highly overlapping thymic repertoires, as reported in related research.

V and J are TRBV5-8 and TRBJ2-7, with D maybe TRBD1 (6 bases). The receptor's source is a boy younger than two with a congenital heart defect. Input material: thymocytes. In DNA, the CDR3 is TGTGCCAGCAGCCCGGGCGGCAGGGGCTACGAGCAGTACTTC. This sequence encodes CASSPGGRGYEQYF.